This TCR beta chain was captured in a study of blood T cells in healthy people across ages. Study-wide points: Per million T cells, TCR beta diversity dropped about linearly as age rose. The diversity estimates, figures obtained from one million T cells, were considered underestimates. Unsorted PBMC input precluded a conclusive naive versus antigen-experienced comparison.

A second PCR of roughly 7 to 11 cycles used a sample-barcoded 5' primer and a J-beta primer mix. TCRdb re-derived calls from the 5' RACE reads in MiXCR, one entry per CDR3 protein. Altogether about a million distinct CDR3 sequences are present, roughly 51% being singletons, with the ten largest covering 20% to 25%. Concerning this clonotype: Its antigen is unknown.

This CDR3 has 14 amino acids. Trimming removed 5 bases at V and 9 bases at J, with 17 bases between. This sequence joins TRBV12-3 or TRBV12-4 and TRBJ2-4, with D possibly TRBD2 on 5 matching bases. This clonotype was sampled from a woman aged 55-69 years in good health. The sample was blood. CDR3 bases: TGTGCCAGCAGTCCGGGATTGGGAGTAACCATTCAGTACTTC. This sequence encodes CASSPGLGVTIQYF.